The 21 T cell receptor beta chains below come from one sample, sequenced in a study of neurological immune-mediated disorders (dated by TCRdb to the late 2010s). The method behind the library was 5' RACE. Sequencing used an Illumina HiSeq 2500. TCRdb passed the public sequencing reads through fastp at Q25 and MiXCR, retaining productive beta sequences. When rows share a CDR3 protein, they turn into one entry using the most common DNA and genes. The sample profile shows tens of thousands of distinct CDR3 sequences; less than 20% of them were found once. Of the sample, about 5% is held by the ten largest clones. The sample's time point label, decoded: technical triplicate 3. The sample comprised CD4+ T cells from blood. All receptors come from a female donor with HTLV-1-associated myelopathy (HAM/TSP).

This clonotype was detected ten times or more. This chain connects TRBV11-2 to TRBJ2-3; D is tentatively TRBD1 or TRBD2 (5 bases each). CDR3 size: 14 residues. Germline loops: CDR1 SGHAT, CDR2 FQNNGV. The V and J ends lost 8 bases and 4 bases respectively, with 16 bases between them. The CDR3, as DNA: TGTGCCAGCTCCTCGAGGGGCGGCGCAGATACGCAGTATTTT. This sequence encodes CASSSRGGADTQYF.

This clonotype occurred many times. The V and J genes are TRBV6-2 or TRBV6-3 and TRBJ2-2, with 10 nucleotides matching TRBD2. With V trimmed by 2 bases and J by 0 bases, 6 bases remained unmatched. Germline V CDR1 and CDR2: MNHEY, SVGEGT. CDR3 length: 18 amino acids. Here the CDR3 DNA reads TGTGCCAGCAGTTACCGGACTAGCGGTCTCGCGAACACCGGGGAGCTGTTTTTT. Amino acid sequence: CASSYRTSGLANTGELFF.

This clonotype has at least ten counts. The chain combines TRBV3-1 with TRBJ1-1; D may be TRBD1 (6 bases). The CDR3 loop spans 12 amino acids. Germline V gives CDR1 LGHDT, CDR2 YNNKEL (reference sequence). Trimming shortened V by 4 bases and J by 7 bases, and 10 bases separated the two germline ends. The CDR3 DNA reads as TGTGCCAGCAGCCCACAGGGCCGTGAAGCTTTCTTT. Translation: CASSPQGREAFF.

This clonotype has ten or more counts. The V and J genes are TRBV5-1 and TRBJ2-2; the match to TRBD1 covers 10 bases. The germline V gene encodes CDR1 SGHRS and CDR2 YFSETQ. The CDR3 is made up of 14 amino acids. V gave up 4 bases and J gave up 6 bases; unmatched junction bases: 3. Written as DNA, the CDR3 is TGCGCCAGCAGCGGGACAGGGGATGCCGGGGAGCTGTTTTTT. Amino acid sequence: CASSGTGDAGELFF.

This clonotype was seen at least ten times. V and J are TRBV7-9 and TRBJ1-6; no reliable D call. The CDR3 totals 14 residues. Trimming removed 5 bases from V and 13 bases from J, with 18 bases in between. The germline V gene encodes CDR1 SEHNR and CDR2 FQNEAQ (reference sequence). The chain's CDR3 is CASSPDTRGNPLHF. The CDR3 region has the DNA TGTGCCAGCAGCCCCGACACCCGCGGGAATCCCCTCCACTTT.

Ten or more counts support this clonotype. The V gene is TRBV6-2 or TRBV6-3, the J gene TRBJ2-7; TRBD2 matches at 9 bases. The CDR3 is 17 amino acids. The trim removed 7 bases at V and 0 bases at J, leaving 13 bases unmatched. Per germline, CDR1 MNHEY and CDR2 SVGEGT. The CDR3, as DNA: TGTGCCAGCATCCAACCGATTAGCGGGGGACCCTCCTACGAGCAGTACTTC. Translated, it gives CASIQPISGGPSYEQYF.

This clonotype was found many times. The chain uses TRBV20-1 and TRBJ2-3; tentatively, D is TRBD2 (5 bases). V was cut by 6 bases and J by 0 bases, with 13 bases left in between. The CDR3 has 14 amino acids. Germline V gene lookup returns CDR1 DFQATT and CDR2 SNEGSKA (reference sequence). The CDR3 loop reads CSARTEISTDTQYF. CDR3 in DNA: TGCAGTGCCCGGACTGAAATTAGCACAGATACGCAGTATTTT.

In its sample, this clonotype was seen many times. In DNA, the CDR3 is TGTGCCAGCAGCTCTAGCGGGAGTTTCGGGGAGCTGTTTTTT. Encoded protein: CASSSSGSFGELFF. This sequence joins TRBV7-2 and TRBJ2-2; 10 bases agree with TRBD2. The V gene end was trimmed by 4 bases and the J gene end by 7 bases; junction bases not matched to a gene: 3. Germline CDR1 is SGHTA and CDR2 is FQGNSA. This CDR3 has 14 residues.

There are many counts of this clonotype. The chain recombines TRBV4-3 with TRBJ1-1, with D maybe TRBD1 (5 bases). The CDR3 length is 16 residues. The germline V and J ends were trimmed by 4 bases and 5 bases, with 20 bases remaining between them. Germline CDR1 LGHNA, CDR2 YSLEER. CDR3 nucleotides: TGCGCCAGCAGCCCGTCTCGGGACCTCAAATGGACTGAAGCTTTCTTT. This translates into CASSPSRDLKWTEAFF.

As regards this clonotype: The germline gene is not matched at one end of the junction; a read error may be the cause. The chain employs TRBV12-3 or TRBV12-4 and TRBJ2-1, with TRBD2 identical over 7 bases. The CDR3 consists of 14 residues. CDR3 nucleotide sequence: TGTGCCAGCAGAGGTAGAGGGAGGGCCGGTTCGCAGTTATTC. It is translated as CASRGRGRAGSQLF.

This clonotype was detected many times. J is TRBJ2-3 and V is TRBV5-6; 10 bases agree with TRBD2. The CDR3 is 16 residues long. Germline-derived CDR1 and CDR2 are SGHDT and YYEEEE. V shed 5 bases, J shed 1 base, and the junction held 7 bases outside the gene matches. CDR3 protein: CASRTTSGARTDTQYF. The CDR3 nucleotides read TGTGCCAGCAGAACCACTAGCGGGGCCCGCACAGATACGCAGTATTTT.

In its sample, this clonotype was seen many times. This chain links TRBV5-1 with TRBJ1-3; no definite D call. This CDR3 comprises 15 residues. Germline assignment: CDR1 SGHRS and CDR2 YFSETQ. The V gene lost 5 bases and the J gene lost 1 base, with 13 bases spanning the gap. CDR3 region: CASRAEPNSGNTIYF. In DNA, the CDR3 is TGCGCCAGCAGGGCTGAGCCGAATTCTGGAAACACCATATATTTT.

As concerns this clonotype: No DNA is shown, since the ends of the CDR3 on it are uncertain; the CDR3 is the one TCRdb lists. This chain uses TRBV5-1 with TRBJ2-7; the D call of TRBD2 is as the table states it, not checked on the DNA. From its first to its last residue, the CDR3 has 20 amino acids. CDR1 and CDR2 (germline): SGHRS, YFSETQ. This CDR3 reads CASSFYICSARRQNSYEQYF.

This clonotype was detected ten times or more. The J gene is TRBJ1-1, the V gene TRBV9, with D uncertain. The CDR3 is 13 amino acids. Germline CDR1 is SGDLS and CDR2 is YYNGEE. Between the trimmed V and J ends, which lost 0 bases and 5 bases, there was a span of 8 bases. The CDR3 sequence: CASSVEGWTEAFF. CDR3 nucleotides: TGTGCCAGCAGCGTAGAGGGTTGGACTGAAGCTTTCTTT.

In this sample, this clonotype turned up many times. The CDR3 sequence is CASSFTATNEKLFF. The CDR3 coding sequence is TGTGCCAGCAGCTTCACCGCAACTAATGAAAAACTGTTTTTT. The chain is built from TRBV7-9 and TRBJ1-4; the D is unclear. Germline V CDR1 and CDR2: SEHNR, FQNEAQ (reference sequence). V was cut by 3 bases and J by 0 bases, with 5 bases left in between. CDR3 size: 14 residues.

This clonotype came up many times. The rearrangement links TRBV20-1 to TRBJ2-5, with D hard to call. CDR3 length: 13 amino acids. V gave up 6 bases and J gave up 3 bases, with 14 bases separating them. Germline V gene lookup returns CDR1 DFQATT and CDR2 SNEGSKA (reference sequence). This chain's CDR3 is CSARHTQKETQYF. The CDR3 nucleotides are TGCAGTGCGAGGCACACCCAGAAAGAGACCCAGTACTTC.

This clonotype came up many times. V gene TRBV20-1 combines with J gene TRBJ2-3, with D tentatively TRBD2 (6 bases). The CDR3 is 14 amino acids. Deletions cut 4 bases from V and 3 bases from J, with 14 bases between. Germline lookup yields CDR1 DFQATT and CDR2 SNEGSKA (reference sequence). Here the CDR3 reads CSANPGRGTDTQYF. The CDR3 bases are TGCAGTGCTAACCCCGGGAGAGGAACAGATACGCAGTATTTT.

This clonotype was seen ten or more times. The DNA for the CDR3 is TGTGCCAGCAGTTTTGTGGCGGGGGCGCAAAATTCACCCCTCCACTTT. Translation: CASSFVAGAQNSPLHF. The rearrangement joins TRBV28 to TRBJ1-6, with a possible D match to TRBD1 (6 bases). Germline V gives CDR1 MDHEN, CDR2 SYDVKM. The length of the CDR3 is 16 residues. V gave up 3 bases and J gave up 7 bases, with 16 bases separating them.

This clonotype has at least ten counts. This sequence joins TRBV5-5 and TRBJ2-2; D is possibly TRBD1 (5 bases). Germline V gives CDR1 SGHKS, CDR2 YYEKEE (reference sequence). The CDR3 contains 13 residues. The V end lost 0 bases, the J end lost 6 bases, and 6 bases lay between the germline ends. Here the CDR3 DNA reads TGTGCCAGCAGCTTGGAGGGGCCCGGGGAGCTGTTTTTT. Translation gives CASSLEGPGELFF.

In regard to this clonotype: The junction differs from germline at one of its ends, possibly a read error. The chain recombines TRBV5-1 with TRBJ2-1; unclear D gene. From germline, CDR1 is SGHRS and CDR2 YFSETQ. This CDR3 region has 11 residues. The CDR3 DNA is TGCGCGAGCAGATCGGAAGCGGAGCAGTTCTTC. Translated, it gives CASRSEAEQFF.

This clonotype was recorded many times. This chain links TRBV5-6 with TRBJ2-3; no clear D. This CDR3 comprises 16 residues. V lost 3 bases and J 2 bases, leaving 16 bases between the germline ends. Germline V CDR1 and CDR2: SGHDT, YYEEEE. CDR3 region: CASSSMRPPTTDTQYF. In DNA form, the CDR3 reads TGTGCCAGCAGCTCCATGAGGCCTCCCACCACAGATACGCAGTATTTT. Full variable domain (remainder filled in from reference TRBV5-6 and TRBJ2-3): DAGVTQSPTHLIKTRGQQVTLRCSPKSGHDTVSWYQQALGQGPQFIFQYYEEEERQRGNFPDRFSGHQFPNYSSELNVNALLLGDSALYLCASSSMRPPTTDTQYFGPGTRLTVL.